Listed here are 19 T cell receptor beta chains from one sample, sequenced in a study of identifying expanded T cells in peripheral blood. Assay: immunoSEQ multiplex PCR; the TCRdb copy retains only in-frame clones and omits some. The sample consists of more than 45,000 clones, about 80% of them appearing once. Sequencing was carried out using blood. Source of these receptors: a person aged 18 to 70 in good health.

The chain uses TRBV5-4 and TRBJ2-3; 7 nucleotides agree with TRBD2. This CDR3 contains 14 residues. Unmatched junction bases numbered 13, after V lost 4 bases and J lost 11 bases. Germline loops: CDR1 SGHNT, CDR2 YYREEE (reference sequence). The CDR3: CASSQSGALVGQYF. CDR3 in DNA: TGTGCCAGCAGCCAAAGCGGGGCCCTTGTTGGGCAGTATTTT.

The J gene is TRBJ1-1, the V gene TRBV19; D gene ambiguous. This CDR3 has 13 residues. CDR1 is LNHDA, CDR2 SQIVND, per germline (reference sequence). V lost 7 bases and J lost 4, with 13 bases in between. Here the CDR3 reads CASKGSLGTEAFF. The CDR3 region has the DNA TGTGCCAGTAAGGGCAGCCTGGGCACTGAAGCTTTCTTT.

This clone was picked up a small number of times. The chain is built from TRBV20-1 and TRBJ1-2; D possibly corresponds to TRBD1 (5 bases). Trimming shortened V by 7 bases and J by 7 bases, and 10 bases separated the two germline ends. Germline V gives CDR1 DFQATT, CDR2 SNEGSKA (reference sequence). The CDR3 length is 10 residues. The DNA of the CDR3 is TGCAGTGTCGAGAGGGGTGGCTACACCTTC. Translation gives CSVERGGYTF.

The chain has TRBV7-7 and TRBJ1-2, with D uncertain. The V end was cut by 2 bases, the J end by 1 base, with 11 bases between. This CDR3 contains 15 residues. The V gene's germline CDR1 is SSHAT and CDR2 FNYEAQ (reference sequence). CDR3 coding DNA: TGTGCCAGCAGCTTAAAAGGGAATGTTAACTATGGCTACACCTTC. It yields the protein CASSLKGNVNYGYTF. Complete variable domain (other parts from reference TRBV7-7 and TRBJ1-2): GAGVSQSPRYKVTKRGQDVTLRCDPISSHATLYWYQQALGQGPEFLTYFNYEAQPDKSGLPSDRFSAERPEGSISTLTIQRTEQRDSAMYRCASSLKGNVNYGYTFGSGTRLTVV.

The genes are TRBV30 and TRBJ1-5; D gene unclear. This CDR3 comprises 13 residues. CDR1 GTSNPN and CDR2 SVGIG come from the germline V gene (reference sequence). Trimming left V 0 bases short and J 2 bases short, with 5 bases between. The CDR3 reads CAWSVDGNQPQHF. The CDR3 DNA reads TGTGCCTGGAGTGTAGATGGCAATCAGCCCCAGCATTTT.

The chain carries TRBV19 and TRBJ1-1; TRBD1 is a possible D gene (5 bases). Germline V lookup: CDR1 LNHDA, CDR2 SQIVND (reference sequence). There are 15 residues in the CDR3. V shed 3 bases and J shed 1 base, with 12 bases lying between them. The chain's CDR3 is CASSISGLPNTEAFF. The CDR3 nucleotides are TGTGCCAGTAGTATTTCGGGGCTCCCGAACACTGAAGCTTTCTTT.

The chain couples TRBV25-1 to TRBJ1-1, with a tentative D call TRBD1 (6 bases). The CDR3 is 14 residues long. Germline-derived CDR1 and CDR2 are MGHDK and SYGVNS. V lost 6 bases to trimming and J lost 6 bases, with 17 bases between them. The CDR3 bases are TGTGCCAGCAGGGGGCACAGGGAGGCTTCTGAAGCTTTCTTT. Encoded protein: CASRGHREASEAFF.

The CDR3 here is CASSLSQGGNTEAFF. Here the CDR3 DNA reads TGTGCCAGCAGCTTGAGCCAGGGGGGGAACACTGAAGCTTTCTTT. The chain carries TRBV7-9 and TRBJ1-1; TRBD1 matches 7 bases. CDR3 length equals 15 residues. V was pared by 3 bases and J by 1 base, with 5 bases of the junction left unmatched. Germline V gene sequence: CDR1 SEHNR, CDR2 FQNEAQ (reference sequence).

This chain uses TRBV6-1 with TRBJ1-1, with a possible D match to TRBD1 (6 bases). From germline, CDR1 is MNHNS and CDR2 SASEGT. The CDR3 has 11 residues. V dropped 5 bases and J dropped 12 bases, with 13 bases sitting between them. For the CDR3, the DNA is TGTGCCAGCAGTTCGACAGGCCCTACTTTCTTT. As protein: CASSSTGPTFF.

The V gene is TRBV9, the J gene TRBJ1-1; D ambiguous. CDR1 and CDR2 (germline): SGDLS, YYNGEE. This CDR3 is built from 13 residues. Trimming left V 2 bases short and J 1 base short, with 6 bases between. CDR3 protein: CASSVSSNTEAFF. The CDR3, as DNA: TGTGCCAGCAGCGTTAGCTCGAACACTGAAGCTTTCTTT.

The chain joins TRBV7-8 to TRBJ2-7; 7 positions match TRBD2. V gave up 5 bases and J gave up 2 bases; unmatched junction bases: 9. This CDR3 is built from 15 residues. Per the germline V gene, CDR1 is SGHVS and CDR2 is FQNEAQ. CDR3 amino acids: CASSPYGTNPYEQYF. The CDR3 nucleotides are TGTGCCAGCAGCCCGTACGGGACTAACCCCTACGAGCAGTACTTC. Together with reference TRBV7-8 and TRBJ2-7, the CDR3 gives the full variable domain: GAGVSQSPRYKVAKRGQDVALRCDPISGHVSLFWYQQALGQGPEFLTYFQNEAQLDKSGLPSDRFFAERPEGSVSTLKIQRTQQEDSAVYLCASSPYGTNPYEQYFGPGTRLTVT.

This clone was observed a few times. This CDR3 reads CASSVAAAGAPYEQYF. CDR3 nucleotides: TGTGCCAGCAGCGTAGCTGCGGCGGGAGCCCCCTACGAGCAGTACTTC. The chain joins TRBV9 to TRBJ2-7; 7 bases are shared with TRBD2. The CDR3 runs to 16 residues. J was trimmed by 2 bases and V by 0 bases; bases with no gene match: 8. Germline loops: CDR1 SGDLS, CDR2 YYNGEE. Drawing the rest from reference TRBV9 and TRBJ2-7, the complete variable domain is DSGVTQTPKHLITATGQRVTLRCSPRSGDLSVYWYQQSLDQGLQFLIQYYNGEERAKGNILERFSAQQFPDLHSELNLSSLELGDSALYFCASSVAAAGAPYEQYFGPGTRLTVT.

CDR3 nucleotides: TGTGCCAGCAGCCAGGGCGTGGGAGGAGAGACCCAGTACTTC. Its translation: CASSQGVGGETQYF. J is TRBJ2-5 and V is TRBV7-7; the D gene is possibly TRBD2 (6 bases). Germline V gene data show CDR1 as SSHAT and CDR2 as FNYEAQ (reference sequence). This CDR3 has 14 residues. Trimming removed 5 bases at V and 4 bases at J, with 14 bases between.

The chain links TRBV6-1 to TRBJ1-5; maybe TRBD1 (5 bases). The V and J ends lost 3 bases and 0 bases respectively, with 9 bases between them. Germline assignment: CDR1 MNHNS and CDR2 SASEGT. The CDR3 runs to 15 residues. The CDR3 region has the DNA TGTGCCAGCAGTGATTGGGGACCTAGCAATCAGCCCCAGCATTTT. This codes for CASSDWGPSNQPQHF.

This chain joins TRBV6-1 and TRBJ2-1; D is possibly TRBD2 (5 bases). V lost 6 bases and J lost 7, with 19 bases in between. The V gene's germline CDR1 is MNHNS and CDR2 SASEGT. The CDR3 is 15 amino acids. CDR3 coding DNA: TGTGCCAGCAGGCGTTTGGACTTGACGAATAATGAGCAGTTCTTC. Protein product: CASRRLDLTNNEQFF.

This clone was detected only once. The CDR3: CASIFSGTGTYGYTF. The CDR3 nucleotides are TGTGCCAGCATTTTCTCCGGGACAGGGACTTATGGCTACACCTTC. This chain uses TRBV7-9 with TRBJ1-2; 9 bases align to TRBD1. This CDR3 region has 15 residues. The ends lost 7 bases at V and 5 bases at J; junction bases unmatched: 11. In germline, CDR1 is SEHNR, CDR2 FQNEAQ (reference sequence).

In the case of this clone: Other DNA sequences in this sample translate to the same CDR3. The chain has TRBV29-1 and TRBJ1-1, with D uncertain. V shed 6 bases and J shed 1 base, with 6 bases lying between them. This CDR3 region has 11 residues. The germline CDR1 and CDR2 sequences are SQVTM and ANQGSEA. The CDR3: CSVLGNTEAFF. The CDR3 DNA reads TGCAGCGTCCTTGGGAACACTGAAGCTTTCTTT.

V gene TRBV11-2 combines with J gene TRBJ2-7; D call uncertain. This CDR3 has 14 residues. The germline V gene encodes CDR1 SGHAT and CDR2 FQNNGV. The V end was cut by 4 bases, the J end by 5 bases, with 15 bases between. This chain's CDR3 is CASSSSIGVNEQYF. Here the CDR3 DNA reads TGTGCCAGCAGCTCTTCAATTGGGGTAAACGAGCAGTACTTC.

The chain joins TRBV6-1 to TRBJ1-2; no clear D gene. This CDR3 spans 14 amino acids. Deletions cut 3 bases from V and 2 bases from J, with 10 bases between. The V gene's germline CDR1 is MNHNS and CDR2 SASEGT. CDR3 nucleotide sequence: TGTGCCAGCAGTGACCTCCGACGGAACTATGGCTACACCTTC. Residues: CASSDLRRNYGYTF.